These T cell receptor beta chains were read from a single sample in a study of T cell repertoires in cytomegalovirus infection. TCRdb passed the reads through MiXCR, listing each CDR3 protein once. The data hold a few hundred thousand distinct CDR3 sequences, with roughly 15% observed a single time. The sequenced material came from PBMCs. The receptors originated from a human donor in good health (CMV status not recorded). Some clones in this sample may be carry-over from other donors' samples. Each CDR3 is given with its conserved first and last residue. Each record gives: D gene, V gene, J gene, clone size, CDR3 protein, CDR3 DNA. D genes are given only for firm matches. Rows may omit the clone size; those that give it use once, few, many or a size class.

D gene: -
V gene: TRBV18
J gene: TRBJ2-7
clone size: -
CDR3 protein: CASSLREFYEQYF
CDR3 DNA: TGTGCCAGCTCACTCCGAGAATTTTACGAGCAGTACTTC

D gene: TRBD2
V gene: TRBV27
J gene: TRBJ2-3
clone size: -
CDR3 protein: CASSATTAGGRGTQYF
CDR3 DNA: TGTGCCAGCAGTGCCACTACGGCGGGGGGGCGGGGTACGCAGTATTTT

D gene: -
V gene: TRBV27
J gene: TRBJ1-4
clone size: -
CDR3 protein: CASTYTQGKAHEKLFF
CDR3 DNA: TGTGCCAGCACCTACACACAGGGCAAGGCGCATGAAAAACTGTTTTTT

D gene: TRBD1
V gene: TRBV2
J gene: TRBJ1-1
clone size: -
CDR3 protein: CASSVRTGFTEAFF
CDR3 DNA: TGTGCCAGCAGTGTTAGGACAGGCTTTACTGAAGCTTTCTTT

D gene: -
V gene: TRBV4-3
J gene: TRBJ1-4
clone size: few
CDR3 protein: CASSPELGLREKLFF
CDR3 DNA: TGCGCCAGCAGCCCAGAGTTGGGGCTGAGAGAAAAACTGTTTTTT

D gene: -
V gene: TRBV14
J gene: TRBJ2-7
clone size: few
CDR3 protein: CASTQGTLHEQYF
CDR3 DNA: TGTGCCAGCACCCAGGGGACCCTGCACGAGCAGTACTTC

D gene: -
V gene: TRBV20-1
J gene: TRBJ1-4
clone size: -
CDR3 protein: CSARDLRGENEKLFF
CDR3 DNA: TGCAGTGCTAGAGATCTAAGAGGGGAGAATGAAAAACTGTTTTTT

D gene: -
V gene: TRBV12-3/TRBV12-4
J gene: TRBJ1-4
clone size: -
CDR3 protein: CASRSTNEKLFF
CDR3 DNA: TGTGCCAGCAGGTCAACTAATGAAAAACTGTTTTTT

D gene: TRBD1
V gene: TRBV2
J gene: TRBJ1-3
clone size: -
CDR3 protein: CASSVDRGRDTIYF
CDR3 DNA: TGTGCCAGCAGTGTCGACAGGGGTCGGGACACCATATATTTT

D gene: TRBD1
V gene: TRBV28
J gene: TRBJ2-4
clone size: -
CDR3 protein: CASSLPGGSKNIQYF
CDR3 DNA: TGTGCCAGCAGTTTACCAGGGGGAAGCAAAAACATTCAGTACTTC

D gene: TRBD2
V gene: TRBV6-6
J gene: TRBJ2-5
clone size: few
CDR3 protein: CASRRVGGSETQYF
CDR3 DNA: TGTGCCAGCAGGCGCGTCGGGGGGTCAGAGACCCAGTACTTC

D gene: -
V gene: TRBV25-1
J gene: TRBJ1-1
clone size: few
CDR3 protein: CASTGARAFF
CDR3 DNA: TGTGCCAGCACTGGCGCTCGAGCTTTCTTT

D gene: TRBD1
V gene: TRBV11-2
J gene: TRBJ1-1
clone size: many
CDR3 protein: CASSRQGFDTEAFF
CDR3 DNA: TGTGCCAGCAGCCGACAGGGATTCGACACTGAAGCTTTCTTT

D gene: -
V gene: TRBV6-5
J gene: TRBJ2-3
clone size: -
CDR3 protein: CASSRTLLTDTQYF
CDR3 DNA: TGTGCCAGCAGTCGGACGTTACTCACAGATACGCAGTATTTT

D gene: -
V gene: TRBV20-1
J gene: TRBJ1-5
clone size: -
CDR3 protein: CSAGSSNQPQHF
CDR3 DNA: TGCAGTGCGGGGAGTAGCAATCAGCCCCAGCATTTT

D gene: -
V gene: TRBV6-6
J gene: TRBJ1-4
clone size: -
CDR3 protein: CASIGVEGIGKEKLFF
CDR3 DNA: TGTGCCAGCATCGGGGTGGAAGGAATAGGGAAAGAAAAACTGTTTTTT